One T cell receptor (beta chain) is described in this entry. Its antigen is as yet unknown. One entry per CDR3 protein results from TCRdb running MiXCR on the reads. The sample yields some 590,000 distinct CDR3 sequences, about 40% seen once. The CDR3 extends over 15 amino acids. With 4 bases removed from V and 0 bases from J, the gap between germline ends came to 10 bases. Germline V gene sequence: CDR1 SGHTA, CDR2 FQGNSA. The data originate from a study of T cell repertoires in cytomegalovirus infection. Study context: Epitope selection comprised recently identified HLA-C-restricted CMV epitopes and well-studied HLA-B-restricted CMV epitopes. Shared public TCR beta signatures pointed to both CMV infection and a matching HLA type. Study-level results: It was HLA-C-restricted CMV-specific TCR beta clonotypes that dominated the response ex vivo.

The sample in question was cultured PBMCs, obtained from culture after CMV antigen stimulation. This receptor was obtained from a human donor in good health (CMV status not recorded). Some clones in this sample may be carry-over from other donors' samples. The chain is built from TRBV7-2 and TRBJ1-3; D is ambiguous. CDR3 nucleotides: TGTGCCAGCAGCTACGCTTCGGACTCTGGAAACACCATATATTTT. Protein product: CASSYASDSGNTIYF.